This T cell receptor beta chain was retrieved from a study of beta chain features in type 1 diabetes. Study-wide findings and caveats: The question left open here concerned HLA type influencing TCRB rearrangement.

The entirety of the isolated RNA underwent reverse transcription, so expressed TCRB transcripts were sequenced. The table came from immunoSEQ multiplex PCR; TCRdb's copy has only in-frame clones and leaves some out. The sample yields some 900,000 clones, about a sixth seen once. Central memory, naive, regulatory and stem cell-like memory CD4+ cells were sorted by CD45RO/CCR7/CD25/CD127/CD95/CD27. Purities over 95% were achieved in all sorted populations. This clone was recorded a few times. Its antigen is currently unknown. The sequencing input was naive CD4+ T cells from blood. The sequence was obtained from a woman between 18 and 30 years old in good health.

The chain's CDR3 is CASSLDREGFEQYF. The CDR3 DNA follows: TGTGCCAGCAGCTTGGACAGGGAAGGTTTCGAGCAGTACTTC. The rearrangement joins TRBV5-4 to TRBJ2-7; D possibly corresponds to TRBD1 (6 bases). Trimming pared 0 bases from V and 6 bases from J, leaving 13 bases between. The CDR3 extends over 14 amino acids. CDR1 is SGHNT and CDR2 is YYREEE in the germline V gene (reference sequence).